The 30 T cell receptor beta chains below come from one sample, sequenced in a study of CD8+ T cells in alopecia areata. cDNA prepared by RNA extraction and subsequent reverse transcription served as the template for sequencing. Using immunoSEQ multiplex PCR, the repertoire was profiled, and TCRdb retains in-frame clones only, with some absent. This sample has approximately 280,000 clones, each found more than once. It was with CD4, CD8alpha, NKG2D, NKG2ACE and other markers that pooled cutaneous lymph node cells were sorted. Material for sequencing was CD4+ T cells sorted from a lymph node. The receptors derive from a C3H/HeJ mouse with alopecia areata. The mouse strain carries the MHC haplotype H2-k.

As concerns this clone: Gene labels here are mouse ones. The read gets to within 4 residues of the CDR3 end, and the germline J gene fills in the rest. Distinct nucleotide sequences in the sample also encode this CDR3. The chain has TRBV13-3 and TRBJ1-2, with TRBD1 identical over 7 bases. With 2 bases clipped from V and 3 bases from J, the junction kept 1 base outside the gene matches. The CDR3 length is 13 residues. Germline V gives CDR1 NNHDY, CDR2 SYVADS. CDR3 region: CASSEGTDSDYTF. CDR3 DNA (partial): TGTGCCAGCAGTGAGGGGACAGACTCC.

This clone was observed at least ten times. Gene names refer to mouse genes. The CDR3 extends 4 residues past the end of the read, so its final part is completed from the germline J gene. The sample has other DNA sequences that encode this CDR3 too. The chain is built from TRBV19 and TRBJ1-1; 7 nucleotides line up with TRBD1. The CDR3 totals 15 residues. The trim removed 1 base at V and 0 bases at J, leaving 3 bases unmatched. The V gene's germline CDR1 is FNHDT and CDR2 SITEND (reference sequence). Incomplete CDR3 DNA: TGTGCCAGCAGTATAACCGGGACAGCAAACACA. This translates into CASSITGTANT. The full CDR3 is CASSITGTANTEVFF.

On this clone itself: Genes here carry mouse names. The CDR3 end lies 4 residues beyond the end of the read and is filled in from the germline J gene. The chain employs TRBV13-1 and TRBJ2-5; 10 bases fit TRBD2. The J segment lost 0 bases and the V segment lost 3 bases, leaving 7 bases of the junction unmatched. CDR3 length: 17 amino acids. Per germline, CDR1 NSHNY and CDR2 SYGAGN. The CDR3 spells CASSGPGGAFNQDTQYF. The covered CDR3 bases are TGTGCCAGCAGTGGCCCTGGGGGGGCCTTTAACCAAGAC.

Of note for this clone: Each gene name is a mouse one. The CDR3 is cut off 4 residues early in the read; its end comes from the germline J gene. The rearrangement joins TRBV13-1 to TRBJ2-3; no reliable D call. From germline, CDR1 is NSHNY and CDR2 SYGAGN. The V and J ends lost 0 bases and 3 bases respectively, with 5 bases between them. This CDR3 comprises 13 residues. CDR3 protein: CASSDARAETLYF. Partial CDR3 DNA: TGTGCCAGCAGTGATGCCAGGGCAGAA.

This clone has just a few counts. Genes here carry mouse names. The CDR3 end is not reached by the read, which stops 4 residues before it; the germline J gene fills it in. The V gene is TRBV1, the J gene TRBJ2-1; a possible D gene is TRBD1 (5 bases). Trimming took 0 bases from V and 2 from J, leaving 8 bases between them. Germline assignment: CDR1 NSQYPW and CDR2 LRSPGD (reference sequence). The CDR3 is 15 amino acids. The CDR3 loop reads CTCSADEGYYAEQFF. The covered CDR3 bases are TGCACCTGCAGTGCAGATGAGGGGTACTATGCT.

To note about this clone: Gene names are mouse gene names. Sequencing ends 4 residues short of the CDR3 end; the germline J gene provides the rest. The chain is built from TRBV1 and TRBJ2-1; TRBD1 agrees at 11 bases. CDR3 length: 17 amino acids. Germline V gene sequence: CDR1 NSQYPW, CDR2 LRSPGD (reference sequence). J was trimmed by 0 bases and V by 2 bases; bases with no gene match: 3. Incomplete CDR3 DNA: TGCACCTGCAGTGCAAGGGACAGGGGGTATAACTATGCT. This gives the protein CTCSARDRGYNYA. The full CDR3 reads CTCSARDRGYNYAEQFF.

This clone was counted only a few times. These gene names are mouse names. From the germline J gene comes the end of the CDR3, since the read stops 4 residues before it. This same CDR3 is encoded by further DNA sequences in the sample. The gene calls are TRBV31 and TRBJ2-1, with 9 bases that match TRBD2. This CDR3 region has 15 residues. Germline V gene sequence: CDR1 GKSSPN, CDR2 SITVG. V was clipped by 0 bases and J by 0 bases; unmatched bases: 0. This chain's CDR3 is CAWSLTGGNYAEQFF. Incomplete CDR3 DNA: TGTGCCTGGAGTCTGACTGGGGGTAACTATGCT.

As to this clone: The gene names here belong to mouse. Coverage ceases 3 residues before the CDR3 finishes, and the germline J gene fills in the end. The chain recombines TRBV19 with TRBJ1-6; 8 bases agree with TRBD1. TRBJ1-6 falls under the ORF class, with uncertain function. The CDR3 spans 15 residues. The germline V gene encodes CDR1 FNHDT and CDR2 SITEND (reference sequence). V trimming: 5 bases; J trimming: 2 bases; junction bases outside the gene matches: 3. The CDR3 region is CASSLRGPYNSPLYF. The part of the CDR3 DNA that was read is TGTGCCAGCAGCCTCAGGGGGCCCTATAATTCGCCC.

In this sample, this clone turned up a few times. The gene names given are mouse names. The CDR3 end falls 4 residues outside the read, so it is completed with the germline J gene. The same CDR3 arises from other DNA sequences in this sample as well. The V gene is TRBV1, the J gene TRBJ2-1, with 8 nucleotides matching TRBD2. Per germline, CDR1 NSQYPW and CDR2 LRSPGD (reference sequence). The CDR3 length is 17 residues. The J segment lost 4 bases and the V segment lost 0 bases, leaving 8 bases of the junction unmatched. The sequenced part of the CDR3 DNA is TGCACCTGCAGTGCAGATCGGGGGTGGGGGGGTTATGCT. It codes for CTCSADRGWGGYA. The whole CDR3 sequence reads CTCSADRGWGGYAEQFF.

This clone has only a few counts. Genes and germline are mouse. The read gets to within 4 residues of the CDR3 end, and the germline J gene fills in the rest. The chain has TRBV13-2 and TRBJ2-3, with a possible D match to TRBD2 (7 bases). Between the trimmed V and J ends, which lost 3 bases and 0 bases, there was a span of 11 bases. Germline V lookup: CDR1 NNHNN, CDR2 SYGAGS (reference sequence). The length of the CDR3 is 15 residues. CDR3 amino acids: CASGVGGTSAETLYF. The part of the CDR3 DNA that was read is TGTGCCAGCGGTGTGGGGGGCACTAGTGCAGAA.

Of note for this clone: Each gene name is a mouse one. The CDR3 extends 4 residues past the end of the read, so its final part is completed from the germline J gene. The same CDR3 is also encoded by other DNA sequences in this sample. The chain joins TRBV13-1 to TRBJ2-2; TRBD1 matches 8 bases. From germline, CDR1 is NSHNY and CDR2 SYGAGN. Trimming cost V 5 bases and J 4 bases; bases outside gene matches: 7. CDR3 length: 15 residues. CDR3 amino acids: CASSAGQGGTGQLYF. CDR3 DNA (partial): TGTGCCAGCAGCGCCGGACAGGGTGGCACCGGG.

This clone was seen only a few times. This clone may be a read error of a much larger clone one base away. Here the gene names and germline are mouse. The CDR3 end is not reached by the read, which stops 4 residues before it; the germline J gene fills it in. Distinct nucleotide sequences in the sample also encode this CDR3. The rearrangement uses TRBV13-1 and TRBJ2-7, with no clear D. Germline V gene sequence: CDR1 NSHNY, CDR2 SYGAGN. This CDR3 is 11 amino acids long. The CDR3 here is CASSDWYEQYF. Incomplete CDR3 DNA: TGTGCCAGCAGTGACTGGTAT.

Notes on this clone: The listed genes are named as in mouse. The read comes to an end 4 residues before the CDR3 does, leaving the germline J gene to fill in the end. The chain recombines TRBV13-1 with TRBJ1-2, with unresolved D. Germline-derived CDR1 and CDR2 are NSHNY and SYGAGN. The CDR3 is 14 residues long. V lost 2 bases, J lost 0 bases, and 8 bases lay in between. The sequenced CDR3 bases are TGTGCCAGCAGTGAAGACATATCAAACTCC. Translating gives CASSEDISNS. The complete CDR3 reads CASSEDISNSDYTF.

This clone was detected only a few times. The gene names here belong to mouse. The read ends 4 residues shy of where the CDR3 ends; the end is completed using the germline J gene. Different DNA sequences within this sample yield the same CDR3. This chain uses TRBV1 with TRBJ2-7; the match to TRBD1 covers 7 bases. The germline V gene has CDR1 NSQYPW and CDR2 LRSPGD (reference sequence). The length of the CDR3 is 15 residues. V was pared by 2 bases and J by 0 bases, with 4 bases of the junction left unmatched. The CDR3 is CTCSAPTGSSYEQYF. CDR3 DNA, as far as it was read: TGCACCTGCAGTGCACCGACAGGGAGCTCCTAT.

This clone has a handful of counts. Genes and germline are mouse. The read finishes 4 residues shy of the CDR3 end, and the germline J gene is used to complete it. The sample carries other DNA sequences with the same CDR3. The rearrangement uses TRBV1 and TRBJ2-3; possibly TRBD1 for D (5 bases). V shed 2 bases and J shed 1 base, with 7 bases lying between them. The germline V gene has CDR1 NSQYPW and CDR2 LRSPGD (reference sequence). The CDR3 has 14 amino acids. The CDR3 here is CTCSAQGGAETLYF. The CDR3 bases that were read are TGCACCTGCAGTGCACAGGGTGGTGCAGAA.

Regarding this clone: The genes are named according to mouse. The chain's CDR3 is CASRQGDDTEVFF. The DNA read from the CDR3 is TGTGCCAGCAGACAGGGGGACGACACA. This sequence joins TRBV13-1 and TRBJ1-1; 8 nucleotides match TRBD1. The CDR3 end lies 4 residues beyond the end of the read and is filled in from the germline J gene. The junction had 3 bases not matched to a gene; V was cut back by 5 bases and J by 3 bases. The CDR3 spans 13 residues. Looked up from germline, CDR1 is NSHNY and CDR2 is SYGAGN.

Points on this clone: Gene names and germline refer to mouse. The CDR3 end lies 3 residues beyond the end of the read and is filled in from the germline J gene. Additional DNA sequences in this sample encode the identical CDR3. The V gene is TRBV19, the J gene TRBJ1-6; TRBD1 matches at 7 bases. TRBJ1-6 is an open reading frame, and its role is uncertain. The CDR3 has 14 amino acids. Germline CDR1 and CDR2: FNHDT and SITEND (reference sequence). With V trimmed by 4 bases and J by 7 bases, 5 bases remained unmatched. CDR3 DNA, as far as it was read: TGTGCCAGCAGTCCACAGGGGCGGAATTCGCCC. It encodes CASSPQGRNSP. The whole CDR3 reads CASSPQGRNSPLYF.

The sample holds a few counts of this clone. Gene names follow the mouse nomenclature. The CDR3 is cut off 4 residues early in the read; its end comes from the germline J gene. Other DNA sequences in this specimen translate into the identical CDR3. This chain connects TRBV31 to TRBJ2-1, with 10 bases identical to TRBD2. V lost 3 bases and J lost 3; bases outside the gene matches: 5. Germline-derived CDR1 and CDR2 are GKSSPN and SITVG. The CDR3 consists of 15 residues. The sequenced CDR3 bases are TGTGCCTGGAGCCCCGGACTGGGGGTCTATGCT. Its translation: CAWSPGLGVYA. The full-length CDR3 reads as CAWSPGLGVYAEQFF. Full variable domain (missing parts from reference TRBV31 and TRBJ2-1): AQTIHQWPVAEIKAVGSPLSLGCTIKGKSSPNLYWYWQATGGTLQQLFYSITVGQVESVVQLNLSASRPKDDQFILSTEKLLLSHSGFYLCAWSPGLGVYAEQFFGPGTRLTVL.

Regarding this clone: The genes and germline here are from mouse. In the same sample, other DNA sequences code for this CDR3. The sequenced CDR3 bases are TGTGCCAGCAGTGGACGGACAGGGGACACA. It specifies CASSGRTGDT. In full, the CDR3 is CASSGRTGDTEVFF. The chain uses TRBV13-1 and TRBJ1-1; 9 bases are shared with TRBD1. With the read ending 4 residues before the CDR3 end, the germline J gene is used to fill in that end. The germline V gene has CDR1 NSHNY and CDR2 SYGAGN. The CDR3 extends over 14 amino acids. V shed 3 bases, J shed 3 bases, and the junction held 3 bases outside the gene matches.

This clone was found a few times. The gene symbols are mouse symbols. Read coverage stops 4 residues before the CDR3 terminus; the germline J gene supplies the remainder. The chain has TRBV14 and TRBJ2-1, with a weak D call TRBD1 (6 bases). The CDR3 is 13 residues long. V gave up 5 bases and J gave up 3 bases, with 9 bases separating them. Per the germline V gene, CDR1 is SGHDT and CDR2 is FRDEAV. CDR3 loop: CASSTGFYAEQFF. The CDR3 DNA, read in part, is TGTGCCAGCAGCACAGGGTTCTATGCT.

This clone was found a few times. Each gene name is a mouse one. The CDR3 is cut off 4 residues early in the read; its end comes from the germline J gene. The identical CDR3 is also encoded by other nucleotide sequences in the sample. The chain links TRBV13-1 to TRBJ2-3; D may be TRBD1 (5 bases). The CDR3 is 12 residues long. V gave up 4 bases and J gave up 4 bases, with 7 bases separating them. Germline CDR1 and CDR2: NSHNY and SYGAGN. CDR3 sequence reads: CASSRQSETLYF. Incomplete CDR3 DNA: TGTGCCAGCAGTCGACAGTCAGAA.

This clone showed up just a few times. Gene names and germline match the mouse. Coverage ceases 4 residues before the CDR3 finishes, and the germline J gene fills in the end. The gene calls are TRBV19 and TRBJ2-2, with D maybe TRBD1 (5 bases). The CDR3 is made up of 12 amino acids. Germline V gene data show CDR1 as FNHDT and CDR2 as SITEND (reference sequence). Trimming shortened V by 6 bases and J by 5 bases, and 8 bases separated the two germline ends. The part of the CDR3 DNA that was read is TGTGCCAGCACCCCAGGGACCGGG. Its translation is CASTPGTG. The entire CDR3 protein is CASTPGTGQLYF.

In this sample, this clone turned up a few times. Germline and genes here are mouse. The DNA ends 4 residues before the CDR3 does, and the rest of the CDR3 is filled in from the germline J gene. Additional DNA sequences in this sample encode the identical CDR3. The chain employs TRBV13-1 and TRBJ2-2; perhaps TRBD1 as D (6 bases). This CDR3 is built from 12 residues. Germline loops: CDR1 NSHNY, CDR2 SYGAGN. CDR3 residues: CASSLRGGQLYF. CDR3 DNA, as far as it was read: TGTGCCAGCAGTCTCAGGGGAGGG.

As concerns this clone: Mouse gene names and germline throughout. The read comes to an end 4 residues before the CDR3 does, leaving the germline J gene to fill in the end. This chain uses TRBV13-1 with TRBJ2-3; D may be TRBD2 (6 bases). The germline gives CDR1 NSHNY, CDR2 SYGAGN. The CDR3 sequence is 14 residues long. V lost 7 bases and J 1 base, leaving 13 bases between the germline ends. This CDR3 is CASGLGFGAETLYF. Partial CDR3 DNA: TGTGCCAGCGGTCTGGGGTTTGGTGCAGAA.

A note on this clone: The gene names here belong to mouse. The sequenced fragment ends 4 residues before the CDR3 boundary, so the rest is inferred from the germline J gene. The rearrangement links TRBV19 to TRBJ2-4; D remains unclear. The CDR3 has 13 residues. Germline CDR1 FNHDT, CDR2 SITEND (reference sequence). Trimming shortened V by 1 base and J by 2 bases, and 5 bases separated the two germline ends. CDR3: CASSISIQNTLYF. CDR3 DNA, as far as it was read: TGTGCCAGCAGTATATCAATTCAAAAC. Full variable domain (missing parts from reference TRBV19 and TRBJ2-4): GGIITQTPKFLIGQEGQKLTLKCQQNFNHDTMYWYRQDSGKGLRLIYYSITENDLQKGDLSEGYDASREKKSSFSLTVTSAQKNEMAVFLCASSISIQNTLYFGAGTRLSVL.

In the case of this clone: Gene names follow the mouse nomenclature. The read gets to within 4 residues of the CDR3 end, and the germline J gene fills in the rest. The chain recombines TRBV19 with TRBJ2-3; 10 bases agree with TRBD2. The CDR3 sequence is 15 residues long. The germline V gene encodes CDR1 FNHDT and CDR2 SITEND (reference sequence). V lost 4 bases and J lost 3; bases outside the gene matches: 5. CDR3: CASSPDWGEAETLYF. The covered CDR3 bases are TGTGCCAGCAGTCCCGACTGGGGGGAAGCAGAA.

This clone has more than one count but fewer than ten. Genes and germline come from the mouse. Read data end 4 residues before the CDR3 end; the end is taken from the germline J gene. This rearrangement joins TRBV13-3 to TRBJ2-3; D is possibly TRBD1 (7 bases). This CDR3 is built from 16 residues. V was trimmed by 2 bases and J by 0 bases, leaving 13 bases between them. Germline V CDR1 and CDR2: NNHDY, SYVADS. The DNA read from the CDR3 is TGTGCCAGCAGTGACGCAGGGGGGTCTAGTGCAGAA. Translation gives CASSDAGGSSAE. The entire CDR3 protein reads CASSDAGGSSAETLYF.

Concerning this clone itself: The genes and germline here are from mouse. The DNA ends 4 residues before the CDR3 does, and the rest of the CDR3 is filled in from the germline J gene. The chain carries TRBV13-3 and TRBJ2-5, with 7 bases matching TRBD1. CDR3 length equals 14 residues. The germline gives CDR1 NNHDY, CDR2 SYVADS. CDR3 bases read: TGTGCCAGCAGTGATGCTACAGGGGTGGAC. Protein: CASSDATGVD. The complete CDR3 protein is CASSDATGVDTQYF.

This clone came up a few times. Mouse gene names and germline throughout. The observed sequence ends 4 residues before the CDR3 terminus, with the missing tail filled in from the germline J gene. V gene TRBV19 combines with J gene TRBJ2-2; 8 positions agree with TRBD1. The J segment lost 4 bases and the V segment lost 5 bases, leaving 10 bases of the junction unmatched. Germline lookup yields CDR1 FNHDT and CDR2 SITEND (reference sequence). This CDR3 has 16 amino acids. Incomplete CDR3 DNA: TGTGCCAGCAGACTCGGGACAGGAAAGGCCACCGGG. It encodes CASRLGTGKATG. The complete CDR3 reads CASRLGTGKATGQLYF.

In its sample, this clone was seen a few times. Gene names are mouse gene names. The read is 4 residues too short to cover the CDR3 end, so that end is filled in from the germline J gene. The V gene is TRBV1, the J gene TRBJ1-2, with D maybe TRBD1 (6 bases). The CDR3 consists of 12 residues. The germline V gene encodes CDR1 NSQYPW and CDR2 LRSPGD (reference sequence). Incomplete CDR3 DNA: TGCACCTGCACCCTAACAGGGCGC. Its translation: CTCTLTGR. The CDR3, in full, reads CTCTLTGRDYTF.